This record covers a single T cell receptor (beta chain). Its target is unknown. It is likely a read error, because the conserved phenylalanine at the end of the CDR3 is missing. The entry originates in a study of CD8+CD57+ T cells in acquired aplastic anemia. Study at large: Roughly 3 ug was the average amount of DNA from sorted CD4+ and CD8+ cells.

All sequencing subjects had displayed CD8+CD57+ cell expansion on flow cytometry. Every one of the patients had aplastic anemia (severe, acquired). Study-wide findings and caveats: It was found that under 30 CD8+ CDR3 sequences were shared between patients and controls.

Genomic DNA, the template, was used for profiling of the TCR beta VDJ and CDR3. TCRdb re-analysed the reads in MiXCR, keeping a single row per CDR3 protein. The sample records under 350,000 distinct CDR3 sequences, 45% to 65% being singletons. From germline, CDR1 is SGHRS and CDR2 YFSETQ. This CDR3 region has 16 residues. V gave up 1 base and J gave up 8 bases, with 18 bases separating them. This clonotype was sampled from a human donor with aplastic anemia. Sequenced material: sorted CD4+, CD8+, or CD8+CD57+ T cells (not recorded which) from PBMCs. The V and J genes are TRBV5-1 and TRBJ1-4; D perhaps matches TRBD1 (5 bases). The CDR3 bases are TGCGCCAGCAGCTTGACGGACTCTGGGGCAGGAGAAAAACTGTTTCTT. Its translation: CASSLTDSGAGEKLFL.